These T cell receptor beta chains were read from a single sample in a study of cytomegalovirus exposure and HLA in healthy donors. This table comes from immunoSEQ multiplex PCR, and its TCRdb copy is limited to in-frame clones, with some not included. The sample carries about 280,000 clones, approximately 86% recorded once. The specimen sequenced was PBMCs. The receptor set was obtained from a young woman in good health and CMV-seronegative. The CDR3 runs from the conserved cysteine through the conserved F or W. The order of the fields is J gene, V gene, CDR3 length, D gene, clone size, CDR3 DNA, CDR3 protein. D genes are given only for firm matches. Clone size is shown for a subset of rows, as once, few, many or a class of expanded clone.

TRBJ2-5	TRBV5-1	14	TRBD2	.	TGCGCCAGCTGCGGGGGAGAATTAACGGAGACCCAGTACTTC	CASCGGELTETQYF
TRBJ1-2	TRBV11-3	15	.	.	TGTGCCAGCAGCTTAGGCGTCATGGAGGGCTATGGCTACACCTTC	CASSLGVMEGYGYTF
TRBJ2-7	TRBV2	14	TRBD1	.	TGTGCCAGCAGTCCGGACAGGAGCTCCTACGAGCAGTACTTC	CASSPDRSSYEQYF
TRBJ2-2	TRBV4-1	15	TRBD2	.	TGCGCCAGCACCATAGCGGGATTCTCGGTCGGGGAGCTGTTTTTT	CASTIAGFSVGELFF
TRBJ1-2	TRBV5-1	15	TRBD1	few	TGCGCCAGCAGCTCGGACCTGACAGGGGGATATGGCTACACCTTC	CASSSDLTGGYGYTF
TRBJ1-1	TRBV28	12	.	once	TGTGCCAGCAGATACGTCAGGGGTGAAGCTTTCTTT	CASRYVRGEAFF
TRBJ1-4	TRBV25-1	15	.	once	TGTGCCAGCAGTTTACAGGGCGCAACTAATGAAAAACTGTTTTTT	CASSLQGATNEKLFF
TRBJ1-1	TRBV29-1	15	.	.	TGCAGCTTTAAGGTCCGTAGAGGCGGATACACTGAAGCTTTCTTT	CSFKVRRGGYTEAFF
TRBJ2-7	TRBV30	16	TRBD1	.	TGTGCCTGGAGTCCTCTACCGGGACAGGGCCCCTACGAGCAGTACTTC	CAWSPLPGQGPYEQYF
TRBJ2-7	TRBV6-5	11	.	.	TGTGCCAGCCACATTCCAGGCGAGCAGTACTTC	CASHIPGEQYF
TRBJ2-5	TRBV7-7	14	TRBD2	.	TGTGCTAGCAGCTTAGGCCCCGTAGCGGGGACCCAGTACTTC	CASSLGPVAGTQYF
TRBJ2-7	TRBV6-5	15	TRBD1	.	TGTGCCAGCAGTTACCGGGACAGGGGTTTTTGGGAGCAGTACTTC	CASSYRDRGFWEQYF
TRBJ1-2	TRBV18	12	.	.	TGTGCCAGCTCACCCCCGGGGTATGGCTACACCTTC	CASSPPGYGYTF
TRBJ2-7	TRBV6-1	15	.	.	TGTGCCAGCAGTGTTACAGACATCTCGACCTACGAGCAGTACTTC	CASSVTDISTYEQYF
TRBJ1-1	TRBV5-1	12	.	.	TGCGCCAGCTCGGGACAGAACACTGAAGCTTTCTTT	CASSGQNTEAFF
TRBJ1-1	TRBV27	15	.	.	TGTGCCAGCAGTTCGCGGGCCGCAGTGAACACTGAAGCTTTCTTT	CASSSRAAVNTEAFF
TRBJ2-5	TRBV30	11	.	.	TGTGCCTGGCGGGACTTCGAGACCCAGTACTTC	CAWRDFETQYF
TRBJ2-7	TRBV6-5	12	.	.	TGTGCCAGCAGTCTAACTCGTTACGAGCAGTACTTC	CASSLTRYEQYF
TRBJ2-5	TRBV11-3	16	TRBD2	.	TGTGCCAGCAGCTTCGGACTAGCGGGAGTCGAAGAGACCCAGTACTTC	CASSFGLAGVEETQYF
TRBJ2-1	TRBV25-1	14	TRBD2	.	TGTGCCAGCAGTATGCTAGCGGGAAATGGAGAGCAGTTCTTC	CASSMLAGNGEQFF
TRBJ1-2	TRBV6-6	15	.	.	TGTGCCAGCAGTTACGGGCCGATAGCTAACTATGGCTACACCTTC	CASSYGPIANYGYTF
TRBJ2-2	TRBV29-1	14	.	.	TGCAGCGTTGGGCAGGCCGCGAACACCGGGGAGCTGTTTTTT	CSVGQAANTGELFF
TRBJ2-7	TRBV6-5	15	TRBD1	.	TGTGCCAGCAGTAGGGGACAGGGGGTAACCTACGAGCAGTACTTC	CASSRGQGVTYEQYF
TRBJ2-7	TRBV7-2	14	.	few	TGTGCCAGCAGCTTGGGACTGGCAACCTACGAGCAGTACTTC	CASSLGLATYEQYF
TRBJ2-1	TRBV28	14	TRBD2	.	TGTGCCAGCAGAAGCGGGGGATATGACAATGAGCAGTTCTTC	CASRSGGYDNEQFF
TRBJ1-1	TRBV11-2	11	.	.	TGTGCCAGCACCCCGCGGGCTGAAGCTTTCTTT	CASTPRAEAFF
TRBJ2-5	TRBV11-2	15	TRBD2	few	TGTGCCAGCAGCTTAGGATACGGGGGGCAAGAGACCCAGTACTTC	CASSLGYGGQETQYF
TRBJ2-1	TRBV4-3	15	TRBD2	.	TGCGCCAGCAGCCAAGATTGGGACTATTACAATGAGCAGTTCTTC	CASSQDWDYYNEQFF
TRBJ1-2	TRBV5-1	17	TRBD1	few	TGCGCCAGCAGCTTGGATCCAGGGGGGCACCGTAACTATGGCTACACCTTC	CASSLDPGGHRNYGYTF
TRBJ1-5	TRBV19	15	TRBD1	.	TGTGCCAGTAGGGGGGGACAGGGTCTGAGACAGCCCCAGCATTTT	CASRGGQGLRQPQHF
TRBJ2-3	TRBV7-2	16	TRBD2	.	TGTGCCAGCAGCCCACACCTAGCGGGGGGGCCAGATACGCAGTATTTT	CASSPHLAGGPDTQYF
TRBJ1-1	TRBV25-1	12	.	.	TGTGCCAGCAGTGATCCCGGGACTGAAGCTTTCTTT	CASSDPGTEAFF
TRBJ1-3	TRBV19	14	.	.	TGTGCCAGTAGTGCGAAATTCTCTGGAAACACCATATATTTT	CASSAKFSGNTIYF
TRBJ1-2	TRBV28	14	TRBD1	.	TGTGCCAGCACCGGGGACAGGGGAAGTGAGGGCTACACCTTC	CASTGDRGSEGYTF
TRBJ1-2	TRBV9	13	TRBD1	.	TGTGCCAGCAGCTGGACAGGGGGCGAATCCTGCACCTTC	CASSWTGGESCTF
TRBJ2-2	TRBV10-1	15	TRBD1	.	TGCGCCAGCAGTCTGAACAGGGGAGACACCGGGGAGCTGTTTTTT	CASSLNRGDTGELFF
TRBJ2-3	TRBV29-1	15	TRBD2	.	TGCAGCGTTGAGGGGAGCGGGGGCCCCACAGATACGCAGTATTTT	CSVEGSGGPTDTQYF
TRBJ1-2	TRBV28	12	.	.	TGTGCCAGCAGCTCAGGGGAGTTGGGCTACACCTTC	CASSSGELGYTF
TRBJ2-3	TRBV2	14	.	.	TGTGCCAGCACCGAACGGGGACTCACAGATACGCAGTATTTT	CASTERGLTDTQYF
TRBJ2-7	TRBV5-6	13	.	.	TGTGCCAGCAGCTTGCGGCAGGCCTACGAGCAGTACTTC	CASSLRQAYEQYF
TRBJ2-2	TRBV4-3	16	TRBD1	.	TGCGCCAGCAGCCAAGGGACAGGGGGCGGCACCGGGGAGCTGTTTTTT	CASSQGTGGGTGELFF
TRBJ2-7	TRBV30	12	.	.	TGTGCCTGGAGCGCGGGCTCCTACGAGCAGTACTTC	CAWSAGSYEQYF
TRBJ2-2	TRBV9	13	.	few	TGTGCCAGCAGCTTCCTCGAGTTCGGGGAGCTGTTTTTT	CASSFLEFGELFF
TRBJ2-1	TRBV27	17	TRBD1	once	TGTGCCAGCAGTTTACGAGTTTTCCGGGACAGGGAGGGTGAGCAGTTCTTC	CASSLRVFRDREGEQFF
TRBJ2-7	TRBV6-1	15	.	.	TGTGCCAGCAGTCGGGACTCCGTCCCCCTCTACGAGCAGTACTTC	CASSRDSVPLYEQYF
TRBJ2-7	TRBV11-2	15	.	.	TGTGCCAGCAGCCCCTTCATTGACAGTTATATCGAGCAGTACTTC	CASSPFIDSYIEQYF
TRBJ2-7	TRBV29-1	17	TRBD2	once	TGCAGCGCCAAGGGACTAGCGGGAGACCCTAACTACTACGAGCAGTACTTC	CSAKGLAGDPNYYEQYF
TRBJ2-1	TRBV5-1	15	TRBD1	.	TGCGCCAGCAGCCTCGGGACAGAGGATCCCGATGAGCAGTTCTTC	CASSLGTEDPDEQFF
TRBJ2-1	TRBV9	18	TRBD2	.	TGTGCCAGCAGCGCATCGCCTAGCGGGGGGACCTTTTACAATGAGCAGTTCTTC	CASSASPSGGTFYNEQFF
TRBJ2-1	TRBV5-6	13	.	.	TGTGCCAGCAGCTTACGGCCAAGCGATGAGCAGTTCTTC	CASSLRPSDEQFF
TRBJ1-2	TRBV28	16	TRBD1	.	TGTGCCAGCAGCCCGCCACCACAGGGGAACAACTATGGCTACACCTTC	CASSPPPQGNNYGYTF
TRBJ2-7	TRBV19	14	TRBD2	.	TGTGCCAGTAAGGTGGCTAGCGGCCGAGGGGAGCAGTACTTC	CASKVASGRGEQYF
TRBJ1-2	TRBV6-6	13	.	.	TGTGCCAGCAGTAGGACCAGGGAATATGGCTACACCTTC	CASSRTREYGYTF